The 14 T cell receptor beta chains below all came from one sample that was sequenced in a study of T cells in Graves' hyperthyroidism and ophthalmopathy. TCR beta CDR3 regions were amplified from RNA transcripts. Using the HTBI primer set, a first-round RT-PCR was run on the TCR CDR3. TCRdb reanalysed the multiplex PCR reads using MiXCR and keeps one entry per CDR3 protein. The table shows more than 300,000 distinct CDR3 sequences, with around 20% occurring only once. Sample: blood. The receptors stem from a man aged 18 to 29 with Graves' ophthalmopathy.

There are many counts of this clonotype. The gene calls are TRBV27 and TRBJ1-1, with D maybe TRBD1 (5 bases). The CDR3 length is 14 residues. Looked up from germline, CDR1 is MNHEY and CDR2 is SMNVEV (reference sequence). V gave up 2 bases and J gave up 10 bases, with 17 bases separating them. The CDR3 loop reads CASSLRGRRGVAFF. For the CDR3, the DNA is TGTGCCAGCAGTTTACGTGGAAGGCGGGGGGTAGCTTTCTTT.

The rearrangement links TRBV6-2 or TRBV6-3 to TRBJ1-4; 11 positions agree with TRBD1. V shed 11 bases and J 3 bases; nucleotides not matched to a gene: 11. Germline V gene lookup returns CDR1 MNHEY and CDR2 SVGEGT. The CDR3 runs to 16 residues. CDR3 nucleotides: TGTGCCTCCTCGGACAGGGGGCTACCTTCTAATGAAAAACTGTTTTTT. It translates to CASSDRGLPSNEKLFF.

This clonotype appeared a single time. This sequence may be a read error, since a much larger clone differs from it by one base. V usage is TRBV3-1 and J usage is TRBJ2-1; D unresolved. The CDR3 covers 19 residues. Trimming stripped 0 bases from V and 2 bases from J, with 20 bases between. Germline loops: CDR1 LGHDT, CDR2 YNNKEL (reference sequence). CDR3 amino acids: CASSQDSGWAEHPYNEQFF. The CDR3 region has the DNA TGTGCCAGCAGCCAAGATTCAGGTTGGGCAGAACACCCCTACAATGAGCAGTTCTTC.

This clonotype was detected a few times. The rearrangement uses TRBV5-1 and TRBJ2-5; D is possibly TRBD2 (6 bases). Germline V gene sequence: CDR1 SGHRS, CDR2 YFSETQ. Between the trimmed V and J ends, which lost 4 bases and 3 bases, there was a span of 13 bases. The CDR3 has 14 residues. CDR3 nucleotide sequence: TGCGCCAGCAGCCCTGGGACTGCCAAAGAGACCCAGTACTTC. This encodes CASSPGTAKETQYF.

This clonotype has at least ten counts. The V gene is TRBV12-3 or TRBV12-4, the J gene TRBJ1-1, with TRBD1 matching 9 bases. With V trimmed by 1 base and J by 4 bases, 4 bases remained unmatched. This CDR3 spans 15 amino acids. In DNA form, the CDR3 reads TGTGCCAGCAGTTTAGGGGACAGGGTCGCCACTGAAGCTTTCTTT. This gives the protein CASSLGDRVATEAFF.

The genes are TRBV6-1 and TRBJ2-1; 7 bases line up with TRBD1. J lost 6 bases, V lost 5 bases, and 7 bases had no gene match. The CDR3 totals 14 residues. Germline V gives CDR1 MNHNS, CDR2 SASEGT. This CDR3 is CASSTGTVPNEQFF. The DNA of the CDR3 is TGTGCCAGCAGTACCGGGACAGTGCCCAATGAGCAGTTCTTC.

This clonotype was found many times. The V gene is TRBV12-3 or TRBV12-4, the J gene TRBJ1-5; D remains unclear. With 6 bases removed from V and 0 bases from J, the gap between germline ends came to 6 bases. The CDR3 sequence is 13 residues long. The CDR3 region has the DNA TGTGCCAGCAGCCCCTCTAGCAATCAGCCCCAGCATTTT. It codes for CASSPSSNQPQHF.

This clonotype turned up a few times. The V gene is TRBV11-2, the J gene TRBJ2-1, with TRBD1 as a possible D gene (6 bases). The CDR3 contains 15 residues. CDR1 is SGHAT and CDR2 is FQNNGV in the germline V gene. V lost 9 bases, J lost 7 bases, and 22 bases lay in between. CDR3 loop: CASNYAGTTANEQFF. The DNA for the CDR3 is TGTGCCAGTAACTATGCCGGGACAACTGCTAATGAGCAGTTCTTC. Complete variable domain (other parts from reference TRBV11-2 and TRBJ2-1): EAGVAQSPRYKIIEKRQSVAFWCNPISGHATLYWYQQILGQGPKLLIQFQNNGVVDDSQLPKDRFSAERLKGVDSTLKIQPAKLEDSAVYLCASNYAGTTANEQFFGPGTRLTVL.

This clonotype was detected ten times or more. The chain employs TRBV12-3 or TRBV12-4 and TRBJ1-5; D unclear. CDR3 length equals 13 residues. The V end lost 2 bases, the J end lost 4 bases, and 6 bases lay between the germline ends. The CDR3: CASSLSGNQPQHF. The DNA for the CDR3 is TGTGCCAGCAGTTTATCGGGAAATCAGCCCCAGCATTTT.

This clonotype appeared many times. The chain couples TRBV29-1 to TRBJ1-1; the D gene is possibly TRBD1 (6 bases). The V gene lost 1 base and the J gene lost 0 bases, with 21 bases spanning the gap. CDR3 length: 18 residues. Per the germline V gene, CDR1 is SQVTM and CDR2 is ANQGSEA. CDR3 region: CSVEGPPGAGALNTEAFF. In DNA form, the CDR3 reads TGCAGCGTTGAAGGTCCTCCTGGGGCAGGGGCCCTGAACACTGAAGCTTTCTTT.

V and J are TRBV4-2 and TRBJ1-5; D unclear. The germline V gene has CDR1 LGHNA and CDR2 YNFKEQ. The CDR3 covers 16 residues. With 1 base removed from V and 0 bases from J, the gap between germline ends came to 10 bases. The CDR3 here is CASSQVLRSSNQPQHF. In nucleotides, the CDR3 is TGTGCCAGCAGCCAAGTTTTAAGGTCTAGCAATCAGCCCCAGCATTTT.

This clonotype showed up just a few times. The J gene is TRBJ1-2, the V gene TRBV6-5; a weak D match, TRBD1 (6 bases). CDR3 length: 14 residues. Germline CDR1 and CDR2: MNHEY and SVGAGI. V lost 0 bases and J 10 bases, leaving 15 bases between the germline ends. The chain's CDR3 is CASSYSTGLIDYTF. CDR3 sequence (DNA): TGTGCCAGCAGTTACTCTACAGGGCTAATTGACTACACCTTC.

The gene calls are TRBV29-1 and TRBJ2-3, with D tentatively TRBD1 or TRBD2 (5 bases each). Per germline, CDR1 SQVTM and CDR2 ANQGSEA. The V gene lost 6 bases and the J gene lost 5 bases, with 12 bases spanning the gap. The CDR3 length is 12 residues. CDR3 sequence: CSVIRELDTQYF. The CDR3 DNA follows: TGCAGCGTGATCAGGGAGTTAGATACGCAGTATTTT.

The rearrangement links TRBV18 to TRBJ1-2; the match to TRBD1 covers 9 bases. In germline, CDR1 is KGHSH, CDR2 LQKENI. J gave up 10 bases and V 3 bases, and 6 bases lay outside the gene matches. The CDR3 contains 13 residues. The chain's CDR3 is CASSPWTGEVYTF. In nucleotides, the CDR3 is TGTGCCAGCTCACCCTGGACAGGGGAGGTCTACACCTTC. The variable domain in full, with the rest retrieved from reference TRBV18 and TRBJ1-2, is NAGVMQNPRHLVRRRGQEARLRCSPMKGHSHVYWYRQLPEEGLKFMVYLQKENIIDESGMPKERFSAEFPKEGPSILRIQQVVRGDSAAYFCASSPWTGEVYTFGSGTRLTVV.